The rows below give T cell receptor beta chains drawn from one sample of a study of identical twins. A single record per CDR3 protein comes from TCRdb applying MiXCR to the 5' RACE reads. The sample lists roughly 690,000 distinct CDR3 sequences, less than 7% seen once, with 1.5% to 2% in the top ten. Material for sequencing was naive T cells sorted from blood. The receptors were sampled from a man between 18 and 35 years old in good health. Each CDR3 is given without its conserved first and last residue. Each record gives: clone size, V gene, CDR3 protein. Only part of the rows carry a size: once, few, many, or a class if the clone is expanded.

>many|TRBV18
ASSPRTDTQY
>many|TRBV15
ATSRDLSPGDYGYT
>few|TRBV28
ATSGSISGELF
>NA|TRBV6-1
ASRPGTALSEQY
>many|TRBV27
ASSPLAGFVETQY
>many|TRBV6-2/TRBV6-3
ASSYQGSRNTIY
>NA|TRBV9
ASSRDLGAKTQY
>few|TRBV10-2
ASSDLAGVRGGNTGELF
>few|TRBV5-4
ASSLEAAGGAETQY
>many|TRBV6-5
ASSYSSTGQEVDEQY
>many|TRBV12-3/TRBV12-4
ASSLEGTAKNIQY
>many|TRBV7-3
ASSFRDRNGYT
>many|TRBV5-5
ASSLVEGTYGYT
>many|TRBV5-1
ASSPSNYNEQF
>NA|TRBV2
ASVGAGGPSSTDTQY
>few|TRBV11-2
ASSSPGQVALAGVYNEQF
>many|TRBV12-3/TRBV12-4
ASSSPGLIDEQF
>many|TRBV20-1
SARGGSVATGELF
>many|TRBV6-5
ASSYSGGDTEAF
>many|TRBV12-3/TRBV12-4
ASKIGPPHGYT
>many|TRBV6-1
ASTPWWGGWTGELF
>NA|TRBV6-2/TRBV6-3
ASSYSTSGDHIRYNEQF